One and the same sample provided the 21 T cell receptor beta chains below, sequenced in a study of T-cell memory formation after mild COVID-19. TCRdb processed the 5' RACE reads anew with MiXCR; each CDR3 protein has one entry. The sample yields roughly 300,000 distinct CDR3 sequences, 8% to 9% seen once. Sequencing was performed on PBMCs or a T cell subset sorted from them (not recorded which). These receptors were obtained from a man aged 18 to 30 who had mild COVID-19 (a few samples of this study predate the infection). Cell type and time point are not known.

The V and J genes are TRBV20-1 and TRBJ1-2; D gene uncertain. CDR3 length: 13 residues. The V gene's germline CDR1 is DFQATT and CDR2 SNEGSKA (reference sequence). V was cut by 6 bases and J by 4 bases, with 15 bases left in between. CDR3 sequence: CSADRRQIYGYTF. For the CDR3, the DNA is TGCAGTGCCGATAGACGGCAGATCTATGGCTACACCTTC.

This chain uses TRBV5-1 with TRBJ2-2; 8 positions match TRBD1. Germline CDR1 reads SGHRS; CDR2 reads YFSETQ. Trimming cost V 2 bases and J 4 bases; bases outside gene matches: 4. The CDR3 is 15 residues long. The DNA of the CDR3 is TGCGCCAGCAGCTTCGGACAGGGACGCACCGGGGAGCTGTTTTTT. It translates to CASSFGQGRTGELFF.

This clonotype was found many times. Here the CDR3 reads CASSSFGQPQHF. CDR3 DNA sequence: TGTGCCAGCAGCTCGTTCGGGCAGCCCCAGCATTTT. The V call is TRBV5-5, the J call TRBJ1-5; no definite D call. The CDR3 extends over 12 amino acids. V shed 3 bases and J shed 7 bases, with 8 bases lying between them. Germline V gene lookup returns CDR1 SGHKS and CDR2 YYEKEE (reference sequence).

This clonotype was seen more than once but under ten times. The chain has TRBV7-9 and TRBJ1-4, with D perhaps TRBD1 (5 bases). The CDR3 covers 14 residues. Trimming pared 5 bases from V and 8 bases from J, leaving 15 bases between. The germline V gene has CDR1 SEHNR and CDR2 FQNEAQ (reference sequence). The CDR3 nucleotides read TGTGCCAGCAGCGGAAGTCGGGGGGACGAAAAACTGTTTTTT. Its protein product is CASSGSRGDEKLFF.

This clonotype has just a few counts. V is TRBV3-1 and J is TRBJ2-5; TRBD2 aligns across 9 bases. The germline V gene encodes CDR1 LGHDT and CDR2 YNNKEL (reference sequence). The CDR3 spans 16 residues. Trimming removed 1 base from V and 5 bases from J; junction bases left unmatched: 8. As DNA, the CDR3 is TGTGCCAGCAGCCAAGTTGGCGGGGGGGCTTGGGAGACCCAGTACTTC. It translates to CASSQVGGGAWETQYF.

This clonotype was seen ten or more times. This chain joins TRBV28 and TRBJ2-5; TRBD2 might be the D (6 bases). The CDR3 runs to 13 residues. From germline, CDR1 is MDHEN and CDR2 SYDVKM. Trimming stripped 6 bases from V and 5 bases from J, with 13 bases between. CDR3 nucleotide sequence: TGTGCCAGCAGGTGGAGGGGCCCGGAGACCCAGTACTTC. Translation gives CASRWRGPETQYF.

CDR3 sequence reads: CASSSRENTGELFF. CDR3 sequence (DNA): TGTGCCAGCAGTTCCCGGGAGAACACCGGGGAGCTGTTTTTT. The rearrangement joins TRBV28 to TRBJ2-2, with a possible D match to TRBD2 (5 bases). V gave up 4 bases and J gave up 1 base, with 7 bases separating them. Germline CDR1 reads MDHEN; CDR2 reads SYDVKM. The CDR3 has 14 amino acids.

The chain combines TRBV5-1 with TRBJ1-1, with D perhaps matching TRBD1 (6 bases). The CDR3 spans 14 residues. The ends were cut back, 6 bases at V and 0 bases at J, with 12 bases in the middle. Germline CDR1 and CDR2: SGHRS and YFSETQ. The CDR3 nucleotides are TGCGCCAGCAACTACAGGGCCATGAACACTGAAGCTTTCTTT. The encoded protein is CASNYRAMNTEAFF.

This clonotype was recorded many times. V gene TRBV4-3 combines with J gene TRBJ1-6; D ambiguous. V lost 0 bases, J lost 8 bases, and 5 bases lay in between. The CDR3 has 13 residues. Germline lookup yields CDR1 LGHNA and CDR2 YSLEER. The CDR3 loop reads CASSQDMDSPLHF. CDR3 bases: TGCGCCAGCAGCCAAGATATGGATTCACCCCTCCACTTT.

This clonotype was counted only a few times. The rearrangement uses TRBV12-3 or TRBV12-4 and TRBJ2-7; perhaps TRBD1 as D (5 bases). V lost 6 bases, J lost 4 bases, and 16 bases lay in between. CDR3 length: 14 residues. The CDR3 sequence: CASSNQQGGYEQYF. CDR3 bases: TGTGCCAGCAGCAACCAGCAGGGTGGTTACGAGCAGTACTTC.

The chain recombines TRBV12-3 or TRBV12-4 with TRBJ2-7, with 9 bases fitting TRBD2. The CDR3 length is 11 residues. Germline trimming cut 6 bases from V and 12 bases from J; bases unmatched to any gene: 6. CDR3 sequence (DNA): TGTGCCAGCAGGCGCGGGGGGGGCCTGTACTTC. Encoded protein: CASRRGGGLYF.

This chain joins TRBV20-1 and TRBJ2-5, with unresolved D. V was trimmed by 0 bases and J by 0 bases, leaving 17 bases between them. Germline assignment: CDR1 DFQATT and CDR2 SNEGSKA (reference sequence). The CDR3 has 17 residues. CDR3 loop: CSARDFLGSGNQETQYF. In nucleotides, the CDR3 is TGCAGTGCTAGAGATTTCTTAGGGTCGGGCAACCAAGAGACCCAGTACTTC.

Many counts were recorded for this clonotype. The chain is built from TRBV5-6 and TRBJ1-4; 7 nucleotides line up with TRBD1. Germline V gene data show CDR1 as SGHDT and CDR2 as YYEEEE. J lost 2 bases, V lost 4 bases, and 5 bases had no gene match. CDR3 size: 15 residues. CDR3 nucleotides: TGTGCCAGCAGCCTGAACAGGGGTACTAATGAAAAACTGTTTTTT. Translation: CASSLNRGTNEKLFF.

This clonotype was observed a few times. The chain joins TRBV14 to TRBJ1-1; no firm D call. Trimming cost V 1 base and J 8 bases, with 8 bases left between them. Germline V gene sequence: CDR1 SGHDN, CDR2 FVKESK. The CDR3 has 12 residues. The CDR3 region is CASSQASHEAFF. The CDR3 nucleotides are TGTGCCAGCAGCCAAGCATCACACGAAGCTTTCTTT. The variable domain in full, with the rest retrieved from reference TRBV14 and TRBJ1-1, is EAGVTQFPSHSVIEKGQTVTLRCDPISGHDNLYWYRRVMGKEIKFLLHFVKESKQDESGMPNNRFLAERTGGTYSTLKVQPAELEDSGVYFCASSQASHEAFFGQGTRLTVV.

This chain links TRBV2 with TRBJ2-3; D is unresolved. CDR1 is SNHLY, CDR2 FYNNEI, per germline. Trimming stripped 5 bases from V and 2 bases from J, with 11 bases between. The CDR3 totals 14 residues. In DNA, the CDR3 is TGTGCCAGCAGTTGTCTAGTTACCACAGATACGCAGTATTTT. Its protein product is CASSCLVTTDTQYF. Together with reference TRBV2 and TRBJ2-3, the CDR3 gives the full variable domain: EPEVTQTPSHQVTQMGQEVILRCVPISNHLYFYWYRQILGQKVEFLVSFYNNEISEKSEIFDDQFSVERPDGSNFTLKIRSTKLEDSAMYFCASSCLVTTDTQYFGPGTRLTVL.

This clonotype was counted only a few times. The rearrangement uses TRBV6-5 and TRBJ1-5; D is uncertain. This CDR3 contains 13 residues. Trimming took off 5 bases at V and 2 bases at J, with 7 bases between the two ends. Per the germline V gene, CDR1 is MNHEY and CDR2 is SVGAGI. The CDR3 loop is CASSRTGNQPQHF. The CDR3 DNA sequence: TGTGCCAGCAGTAGGACGGGCAATCAGCCCCAGCATTTT.

This clonotype came up a few times. This rearrangement joins TRBV7-3 to TRBJ2-1; the D gene is possibly TRBD1 (6 bases). The CDR3 has 14 residues. Trimming left V 5 bases short and J 9 bases short, with 17 bases between. Germline lookup yields CDR1 SGHTA and CDR2 FQGTGA. CDR3 loop: CASSLNTGRAEQFF. DNA of the CDR3: TGTGCCAGCAGCCTAAATACAGGGCGTGCTGAGCAGTTCTTC. The whole variable domain, remainder taken from reference TRBV7-3 and TRBJ2-1, is GAGVSQTPSNKVTEKGKYVELRCDPISGHTALYWYRQSLGQGPEFLIYFQGTGAADDSGLPNDRFFAVRPEGSVSTLKIQRTERGDSAVYLCASSLNTGRAEQFFGPGTRLTVL.

This clonotype ranks as medium-sized. The V and J genes are TRBV2 and TRBJ1-1; no firm D call. Trimming removed 3 bases from V and 3 bases from J, with 8 bases in between. The CDR3 length is 13 residues. Germline assignment: CDR1 SNHLY and CDR2 FYNNEI. The CDR3 spells CASSERRYTEAFF. DNA for the CDR3: TGTGCCAGCAGTGAGAGGAGGTACACTGAAGCTTTCTTT.

This clonotype was detected ten times or more. The V call is TRBV20-1, the J call TRBJ2-7, with D perhaps matching TRBD2 (5 bases). The germline V gene encodes CDR1 DFQATT and CDR2 SNEGSKA (reference sequence). Trimming pared 2 bases from V and 0 bases from J, leaving 11 bases between. CDR3 length: 14 amino acids. The CDR3 DNA reads TGCAGTGCTAGATCTGCCGGGGTCTCCTACGAGCAGTACTTC. This sequence encodes CSARSAGVSYEQYF.

This clonotype was seen ten or more times. This chain joins TRBV5-5 and TRBJ1-6; D ambiguous. Trimming stripped 1 base from V and 8 bases from J, with 10 bases between. The CDR3 spans 14 residues. CDR1 and CDR2 from the germline V gene are SGHKS and YYEKEE (reference sequence). DNA of the CDR3: TGTGCCAGCAGCTTGCGGGCAAGGGATTCACCCCTCCACTTT. This encodes CASSLRARDSPLHF.

This clonotype has a count of ten or more. The chain employs TRBV20-1 and TRBJ2-7; TRBD2 matches 7 bases. The ends lost 0 bases at V and 1 base at J; junction bases unmatched: 6. This CDR3 is built from 15 residues. The germline CDR1 and CDR2 sequences are DFQATT and SNEGSKA (reference sequence). The CDR3 region has the DNA TGCAGTGCTAGAGATCCTAGCGGAGAGTCCTACGAGCAGTACGTC. This gives the protein CSARDPSGESYEQYV.